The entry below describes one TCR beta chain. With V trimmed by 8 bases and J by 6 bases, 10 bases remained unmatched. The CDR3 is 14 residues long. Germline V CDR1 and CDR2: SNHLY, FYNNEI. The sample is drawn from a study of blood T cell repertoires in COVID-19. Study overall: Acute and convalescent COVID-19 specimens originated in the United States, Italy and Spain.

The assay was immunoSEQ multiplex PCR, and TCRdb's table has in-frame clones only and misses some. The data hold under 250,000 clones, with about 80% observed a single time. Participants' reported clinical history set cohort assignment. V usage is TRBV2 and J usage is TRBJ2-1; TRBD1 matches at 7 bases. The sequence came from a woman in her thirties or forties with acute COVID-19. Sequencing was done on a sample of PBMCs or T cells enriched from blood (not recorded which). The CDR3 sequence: CASVTGQTINEQFF. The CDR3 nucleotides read TGTGCCAGCGTAACGGGACAGACCATCAATGAGCAGTTCTTC.